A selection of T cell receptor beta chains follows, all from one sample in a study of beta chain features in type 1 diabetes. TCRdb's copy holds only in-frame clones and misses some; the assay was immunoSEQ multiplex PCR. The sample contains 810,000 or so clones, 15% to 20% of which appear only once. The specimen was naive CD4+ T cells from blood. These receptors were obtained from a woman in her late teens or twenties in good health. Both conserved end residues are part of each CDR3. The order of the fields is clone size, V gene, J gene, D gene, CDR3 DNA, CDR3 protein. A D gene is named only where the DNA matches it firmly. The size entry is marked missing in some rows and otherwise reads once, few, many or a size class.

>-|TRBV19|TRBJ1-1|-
TGTGCCAGTAGTATCCAGGGTATCACTGAGGCTTTCTTT
CASSIQGITEAFF
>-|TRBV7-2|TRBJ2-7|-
TGTGCCAGCAGCTTCCAATACGAGCAGTACTTC
CASSFQYEQYF
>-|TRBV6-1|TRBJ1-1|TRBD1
TGTGCCAGCAAAGAGGGACAGGGAGTTTTGGTAGCTTTCTTT
CASKEGQGVLVAFF
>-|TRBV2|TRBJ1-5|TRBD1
TGTGCCAGCAGTGGACAGGGCGGCAATCAGCCCCAGCATTTT
CASSGQGGNQPQHF
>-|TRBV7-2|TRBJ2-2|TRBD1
TGTGCCAGCAGCTGGGGACAGGGGGCAGAGACCGGGGAGCTGTTTTTT
CASSWGQGAETGELFF
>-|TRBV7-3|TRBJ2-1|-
TGTGCCAGCAGCCCTGACACGACTAGCTCCTACAATGAGCAGTTCTTC
CASSPDTTSSYNEQFF
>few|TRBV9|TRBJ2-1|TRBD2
TGTGCCAGCAGCGTAGGTAGCGGGGTGGTGAGTGAGCAGTTCTTC
CASSVGSGVVSEQFF
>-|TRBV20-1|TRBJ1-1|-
TGCAGTCCCGGGGGGAACACTGAAGCTTTCTTT
CSPGGNTEAFF
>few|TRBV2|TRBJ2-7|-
TGTGCCAGCAGTGAAGAGGTGGTGGGGCGAGAGCAGTACTTC
CASSEEVVGREQYF
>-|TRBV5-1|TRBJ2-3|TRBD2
TGCGCCAGCAGCCGCGAGACTAGCGGGAGTGTGGATACGCAGTATTTT
CASSRETSGSVDTQYF
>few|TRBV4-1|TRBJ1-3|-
TGCGCCAGCAGCCAGGAAGGCAGGGCCTCTGGAAACACCATATATTTT
CASSQEGRASGNTIYF
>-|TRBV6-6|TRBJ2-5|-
TGTGCCAGCGCGATCACTAGAAAAGAGACCCAGTACTTC
CASAITRKETQYF
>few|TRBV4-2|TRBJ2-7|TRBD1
TGTGCCAGCAGCCAAGATTTCGGTCAGGGGGACGAGCAGTACTTC
CASSQDFGQGDEQYF